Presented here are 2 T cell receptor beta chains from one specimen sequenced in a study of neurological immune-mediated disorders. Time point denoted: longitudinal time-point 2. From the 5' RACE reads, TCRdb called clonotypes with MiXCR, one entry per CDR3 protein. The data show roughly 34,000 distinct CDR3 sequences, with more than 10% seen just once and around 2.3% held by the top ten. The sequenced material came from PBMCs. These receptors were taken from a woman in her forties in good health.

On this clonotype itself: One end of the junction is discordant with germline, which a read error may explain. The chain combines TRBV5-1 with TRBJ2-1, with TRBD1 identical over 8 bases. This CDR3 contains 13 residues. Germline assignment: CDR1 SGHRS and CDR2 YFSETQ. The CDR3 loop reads CASRQGIYNEHFF. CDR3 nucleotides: TGCGCCAGCCGACAGGGGATATACAATGAGCATTTCTTC.

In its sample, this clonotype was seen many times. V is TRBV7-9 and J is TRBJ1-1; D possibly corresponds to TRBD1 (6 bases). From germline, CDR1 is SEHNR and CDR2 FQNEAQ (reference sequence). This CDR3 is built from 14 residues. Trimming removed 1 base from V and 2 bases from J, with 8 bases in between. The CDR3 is CASSLGTANTEAFF. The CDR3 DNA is TGTGCCAGCAGCTTAGGGACAGCCAACACTGAAGCTTTCTTT.